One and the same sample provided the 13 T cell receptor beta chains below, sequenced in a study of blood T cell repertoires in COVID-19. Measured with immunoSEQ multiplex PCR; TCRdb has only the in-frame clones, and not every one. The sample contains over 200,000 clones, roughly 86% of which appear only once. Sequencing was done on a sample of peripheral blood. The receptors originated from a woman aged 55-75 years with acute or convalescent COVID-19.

The CDR3 protein is CASSLQGGNSPLHF. CDR3 DNA sequence: TGTGCCAGCAGCCTACAGGGGGGAAATTCACCCCTCCACTTT. This chain links TRBV4-2 with TRBJ1-6; TRBD1 matches at 8 bases. CDR3 length: 14 residues. The germline CDR1 and CDR2 sequences are LGHNA and YNFKEQ. Trimming removed 4 bases from V and 7 bases from J; junction bases left unmatched: 3.

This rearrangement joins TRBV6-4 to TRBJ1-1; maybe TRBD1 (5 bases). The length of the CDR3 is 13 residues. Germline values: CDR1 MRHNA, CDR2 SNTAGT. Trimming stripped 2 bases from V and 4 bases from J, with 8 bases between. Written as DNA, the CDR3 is TGTGCCAGCAGTGACGAAAGGGGCACTGAAGCTTTCTTT. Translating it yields CASSDERGTEAFF.

CDR3 region: CASSQTDRGAEAFF. CDR3 sequence (DNA): TGTGCCAGCAGCCAAACGGACAGGGGCGCTGAAGCTTTCTTT. The chain couples TRBV3-1 (or the pseudogene TRBV3-2) to TRBJ1-1, with 9 bases matching TRBD1. Germline CDR1 is LGHDT and CDR2 is YNNKEL (reference sequence). The junction had 4 bases not matched to a gene; V was cut back by 2 bases and J by 6 bases. CDR3 length: 14 amino acids.

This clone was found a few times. The DNA for the CDR3 is TGTGCCAGCAGCTTAGACAGCGGGAGTCTCTCCACAGATACGCAGTATTTT. As protein: CASSLDSGSLSTDTQYF. V gene TRBV11-3 combines with J gene TRBJ2-3, with TRBD2 matching 8 bases. After removal of 0 bases from V and 2 bases from J, the junction contained 7 bases not matched to a gene. The CDR3 consists of 17 residues. The germline gives CDR1 SGHNT, CDR2 YENEEA.

The CDR3 sequence is CASSTRTVLGTDTQYF. The CDR3 nucleotides read TGTGCCAGCAGCACTAGGACTGTGCTAGGCACAGATACGCAGTATTTT. This rearrangement joins TRBV7-2 to TRBJ2-3; perhaps TRBD2 as D (5 bases). Trimming took 5 bases from V and 1 from J, leaving 16 bases between them. CDR1 is SGHTA and CDR2 is FQGNSA in the germline V gene. The CDR3 is made up of 16 amino acids.

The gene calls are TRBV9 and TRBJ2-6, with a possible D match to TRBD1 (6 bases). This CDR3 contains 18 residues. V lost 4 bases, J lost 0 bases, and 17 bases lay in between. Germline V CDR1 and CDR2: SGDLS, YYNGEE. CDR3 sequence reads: CASSIRTVISSGANVLTF. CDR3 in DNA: TGTGCCAGCAGCATACGGACAGTCATTAGCTCTGGGGCCAACGTCCTGACTTTC. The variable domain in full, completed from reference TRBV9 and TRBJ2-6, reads DSGVTQTPKHLITATGQRVTLRCSPRSGDLSVYWYQQSLDQGLQFLIQYYNGEERAKGNILERFSAQQFPDLHSELNLSSLELGDSALYFCASSIRTVISSGANVLTFGAGSRLTVL.

CDR3 residues: CARRVLDTDTQYF. The DNA for the CDR3 is TGTGCCAGGAGGGTGTTGGACACAGATACGCAGTATTTT. This chain joins TRBV19 and TRBJ2-3, with D perhaps TRBD2 (5 bases). Trimming removed 9 bases from V and 2 bases from J, with 12 bases in between. The CDR3 sequence is 13 residues long. The V gene's germline CDR1 is LNHDA and CDR2 SQIVND (reference sequence).

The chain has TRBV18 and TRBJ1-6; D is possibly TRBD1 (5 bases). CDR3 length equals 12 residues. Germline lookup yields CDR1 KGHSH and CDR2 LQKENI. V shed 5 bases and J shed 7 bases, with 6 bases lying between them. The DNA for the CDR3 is TGTGCCAGCTCAGGGGGGAATTCACCCCTCCACTTT. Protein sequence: CASSGGNSPLHF. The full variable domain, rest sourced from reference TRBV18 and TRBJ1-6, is NAGVMQNPRHLVRRRGQEARLRCSPMKGHSHVYWYRQLPEEGLKFMVYLQKENIIDESGMPKERFSAEFPKEGPSILRIQQVVRGDSAAYFCASSGGNSPLHFGNGTRLTVT.

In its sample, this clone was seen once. CDR3 sequence reads: CASSFLEDTEAFF. The CDR3 region has the DNA TGTGCCAGCAGTTTTCTGGAGGACACTGAAGCTTTCTTT. The rearrangement links TRBV12-3 or TRBV12-4 to TRBJ1-1; D gene uncertain. The CDR3 contains 13 residues. V was trimmed by 3 bases and J by 3 bases, leaving 8 bases between them.

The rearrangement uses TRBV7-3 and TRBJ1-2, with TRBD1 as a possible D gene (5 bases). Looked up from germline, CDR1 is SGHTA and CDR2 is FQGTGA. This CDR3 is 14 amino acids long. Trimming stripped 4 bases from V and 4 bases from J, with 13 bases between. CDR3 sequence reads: CASSSHAGGYGYTF. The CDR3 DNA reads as TGTGCCAGCAGCTCCCACGCGGGGGGCTATGGCTACACCTTC. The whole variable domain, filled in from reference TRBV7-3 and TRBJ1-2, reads GAGVSQTPSNKVTEKGKYVELRCDPISGHTALYWYRQSLGQGPEFLIYFQGTGAADDSGLPNDRFFAVRPEGSVSTLKIQRTERGDSAVYLCASSSHAGGYGYTFGSGTRLTVV.

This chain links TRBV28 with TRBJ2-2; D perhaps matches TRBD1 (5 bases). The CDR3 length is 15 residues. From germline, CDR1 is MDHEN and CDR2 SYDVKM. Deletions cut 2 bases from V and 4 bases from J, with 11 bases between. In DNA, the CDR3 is TGTGCCAGCAGTTTAGTCAGGGTGGTCACCGGGGAGCTGTTTTTT. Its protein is CASSLVRVVTGELFF.

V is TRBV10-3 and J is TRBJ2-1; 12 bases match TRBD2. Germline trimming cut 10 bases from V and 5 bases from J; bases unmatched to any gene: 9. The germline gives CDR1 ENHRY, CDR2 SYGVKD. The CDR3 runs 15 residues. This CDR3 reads CATSRLAGEDNEQFF. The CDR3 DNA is TGTGCCACCTCAAGACTAGCGGGGGAGGACAATGAGCAGTTCTTC.

The CDR3 sequence is CASSPLGGLQFF. As DNA, the CDR3 is TGTGCCAGCAGTCCCCTCGGGGGACTGCAGTTCTTC. This sequence joins TRBV28 and TRBJ2-1; D might be TRBD2 (6 bases). Germline assignment: CDR1 MDHEN and CDR2 SYDVKM. The CDR3 has 12 amino acids. V was clipped by 5 bases and J by 12 bases, with 14 bases between them.